These T cell receptor beta chains were read from a single sample in a study of tumor-infiltrating lymphocytes in primary liver carcinoma. In TCRdb, the multiplex PCR reads were re-called with MiXCR into one record per CDR3 protein. Among approximately 210,000 distinct CDR3 sequences, approximately 64% were seen once, and the ten largest hold 6% to 8.5%. The sequencing input was peripheral blood. All receptors come from a woman aged 55-75 years with primary liver carcinoma and hepatitis B virus infection. CDR3s include the opening cysteine and the closing phenylalanine or tryptophan. The D gene is left open where the match is weak. The size entry is marked missing in some rows and otherwise reads once, few, many or a size class.

J gene,D gene,clone size,V gene,CDR3 DNA,CDR3 protein
TRBJ1-1,.,many,TRBV12-5,TGTGCTAGTGGGTTGATGAACACTGAAGCTTTCTTT,CASGLMNTEAFF
TRBJ1-5,.,many,TRBV6-5,TGTGCCAGCAGTCGCGACTTGAACCAGCCCCAGCATTTT,CASSRDLNQPQHF
TRBJ1-3,.,.,TRBV5-6,TGTACCAGCAGCCGACTCAGGGGCTATGCTGGAAACACCATATATTTT,CTSSRLRGYAGNTIYF
TRBJ2-7,TRBD2,many,TRBV28,TGTGCCACCGACCGGACTAGCGCCGACTACGAGCAGTACTTC,CATDRTSADYEQYF
TRBJ2-5,TRBD2,.,TRBV5-1,TGCGCCAGCAGCTTGGCCGAGACTAGCGAGGAGACCCAGTACTTC,CASSLAETSEETQYF
TRBJ1-5,.,once,TRBV5-4,TGTGCCAGCAGCTTGGCTGGTGGGTCAGATACGCAGCATTTT,CASSLAGGSDTQHF
TRBJ2-1,TRBD2,.,TRBV29-1,TGTAGCGCAAAATCCCTAGCGGGGGACTACGATGAGCAGTTCTTC,CSAKSLAGDYDEQFF
TRBJ2-1,TRBD2,.,TRBV11-2,TGTGCCAGCAGCAGGAGACTAGCGGGAGGACCGGGGGGCGAGCATTTCTTC,CASSRRLAGGPGGEHFF
TRBJ2-3,.,many,TRBV6-2/TRBV6-3,TGTGCCAGCAGTTCGGCGCGAGGTACGCAGTATTTT,CASSSARGTQYF
TRBJ2-7,.,many,TRBV29-1,TGCAGCGCATCAGATCGGGGCAGGGAGAGCTCCTACGAGCAGTACTTC,CSASDRGRESSYEQYF
TRBJ2-3,TRBD2,many,TRBV4-2,TGTGCCAGCAGCCAAGAGCGGGTGACTAGCGGGTTCACAGATACGCAGTATTTT,CASSQERVTSGFTDTQYF
TRBJ2-1,.,medium-sized,TRBV11-1,TGTGCCAGCAGCTTAAGGCGGGGTAACTACAATGAGCAGTTCTTC,CASSLRRGNYNEQFF
TRBJ2-1,.,many,TRBV28,TGTGCCAGCAGTGCCGGCGGGACCCGCTCCTACAATGAGCAGTTCTTC,CASSAGGTRSYNEQFF
TRBJ2-7,.,few,TRBV6-1,TGTGCCAGCAGTGTGCTACTTGGGCGGGAGCAGTACTTC,CASSVLLGREQYF
TRBJ2-3,TRBD2,.,TRBV6-2/TRBV6-3,TGTACCAGCAGTTGGGCACTAGCGAATACGCAGTATTTT,CTSSWALANTQYF
TRBJ2-3,TRBD2,once,TRBV5-1,TGCGCCAGCAGCTCGGGCACTAGCGGGACGGCAGATACGCAGTATTTT,CASSSGTSGTADTQYF
TRBJ1-5,.,.,TRBV23-1,TGCGCCAGCAGTCAATCTCAGTGGGCCTTAGGGTGGCCCCAGCATTTT,CASSQSQWALGWPQHF
TRBJ2-7,.,.,TRBV11-2,TGTGCCAGCACCCATAGGGGACTGTCCTACGAGCAGTATTTC,CASTHRGLSYEQYF
TRBJ2-3,.,.,TRBV5-3,TGTGCCGGAAGTGTCAGAGGGACGACTAACACAGATACGCAGTATTTT,CAGSVRGTTNTDTQYF
TRBJ2-3,.,many,TRBV29-1,TGCAGCGCTCCCGTGGGGGATACGCAGTATTTT,CSAPVGDTQYF
TRBJ1-5,.,once,TRBV6-5,TGTCCCAGCAGCCCTGGACAGAACCAGCCCCAGCATTTC,CPSSPGQNQPQHF
TRBJ1-1,TRBD1,many,TRBV11-2,TGTGCCAGCAGCTTACAGGGGGGGGTTGGCGCTGAAGCTTTCTTT,CASSLQGGVGAEAFF
TRBJ2-3,.,.,TRBV6-1,TGTGTCAACAGAGCCAGGGGAAGCACAGATACGCAGTATTTT,CVNRARGSTDTQYF
TRBJ2-7,TRBD2,many,TRBV12-3/TRBV12-4,TGTGCCAGCAGTTTAGGAGACAGACTAGCAGTCAGCTCCTACGAGCAGTACTTC,CASSLGDRLAVSSYEQYF
TRBJ2-7,.,.,TRBV11-1,TGTGCCAACAGCTTAGGGCCGGCGGGTGAAAGCTCCTACGAGCAGTACTTC,CANSLGPAGESSYEQYF